The clone carrying this T cell receptor (beta chain) is deemed medium-sized (0.01 to 0.1%). What it recognizes is unknown. This entry belongs to a study of metastatic and nonmetastatic thyroid tumors. Study as a whole: A comparison of repertoires was made across blood and tumor or nodule tissue from malignant and benign thyroid patients. Findings and caveats of the study: According to reports, the diversity of TCR beta was significantly higher in malignant thyroid tumors than in benign nodules, and this held in both blood and tumor samples.

Each patient went into thyroid surgery without having received any treatment. The germline V and J ends were trimmed by 0 bases and 6 bases, with 6 bases remaining between them. CDR1 and CDR2 (germline): SGHAT, FQNNGV. The CDR3 contains 13 residues. TCRdb redid the clone calls on the PCR reads using MiXCR. Here the sample spans roughly 5,000 clones, around 30% being singletons. The TCR sequence derives from a female donor with papillary thyroid cancer or a benign thyroid nodule (not recorded which). Some clones in this sample may be carry-over from other donors' samples. The sample taken for sequencing was adjacent normal tissue. This chain uses TRBV11-2 with TRBJ1-5, with D unclear. The CDR3 nucleotides are TGTGCCAGCAGCTTAGAGTTGTCTCAGCCCCAGCATTTT. Residues: CASSLELSQPQHF.